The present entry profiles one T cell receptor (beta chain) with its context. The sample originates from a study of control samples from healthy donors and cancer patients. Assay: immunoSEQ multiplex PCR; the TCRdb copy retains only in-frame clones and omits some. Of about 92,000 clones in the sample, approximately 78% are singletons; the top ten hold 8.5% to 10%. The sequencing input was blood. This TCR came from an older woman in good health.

CDR3 sequence (DNA): TGCGCCAGCATCGGCATGGGGAACACTGAAGCTTTCTTT. Amino acids: CASIGMGNTEAFF. The V gene is TRBV5-1, the J gene TRBJ1-1; D unclear. In germline, CDR1 is SGHRS, CDR2 YFSETQ. The germline V and J ends were trimmed by 6 bases and 1 base, with 10 bases remaining between them. The CDR3 has 13 amino acids.